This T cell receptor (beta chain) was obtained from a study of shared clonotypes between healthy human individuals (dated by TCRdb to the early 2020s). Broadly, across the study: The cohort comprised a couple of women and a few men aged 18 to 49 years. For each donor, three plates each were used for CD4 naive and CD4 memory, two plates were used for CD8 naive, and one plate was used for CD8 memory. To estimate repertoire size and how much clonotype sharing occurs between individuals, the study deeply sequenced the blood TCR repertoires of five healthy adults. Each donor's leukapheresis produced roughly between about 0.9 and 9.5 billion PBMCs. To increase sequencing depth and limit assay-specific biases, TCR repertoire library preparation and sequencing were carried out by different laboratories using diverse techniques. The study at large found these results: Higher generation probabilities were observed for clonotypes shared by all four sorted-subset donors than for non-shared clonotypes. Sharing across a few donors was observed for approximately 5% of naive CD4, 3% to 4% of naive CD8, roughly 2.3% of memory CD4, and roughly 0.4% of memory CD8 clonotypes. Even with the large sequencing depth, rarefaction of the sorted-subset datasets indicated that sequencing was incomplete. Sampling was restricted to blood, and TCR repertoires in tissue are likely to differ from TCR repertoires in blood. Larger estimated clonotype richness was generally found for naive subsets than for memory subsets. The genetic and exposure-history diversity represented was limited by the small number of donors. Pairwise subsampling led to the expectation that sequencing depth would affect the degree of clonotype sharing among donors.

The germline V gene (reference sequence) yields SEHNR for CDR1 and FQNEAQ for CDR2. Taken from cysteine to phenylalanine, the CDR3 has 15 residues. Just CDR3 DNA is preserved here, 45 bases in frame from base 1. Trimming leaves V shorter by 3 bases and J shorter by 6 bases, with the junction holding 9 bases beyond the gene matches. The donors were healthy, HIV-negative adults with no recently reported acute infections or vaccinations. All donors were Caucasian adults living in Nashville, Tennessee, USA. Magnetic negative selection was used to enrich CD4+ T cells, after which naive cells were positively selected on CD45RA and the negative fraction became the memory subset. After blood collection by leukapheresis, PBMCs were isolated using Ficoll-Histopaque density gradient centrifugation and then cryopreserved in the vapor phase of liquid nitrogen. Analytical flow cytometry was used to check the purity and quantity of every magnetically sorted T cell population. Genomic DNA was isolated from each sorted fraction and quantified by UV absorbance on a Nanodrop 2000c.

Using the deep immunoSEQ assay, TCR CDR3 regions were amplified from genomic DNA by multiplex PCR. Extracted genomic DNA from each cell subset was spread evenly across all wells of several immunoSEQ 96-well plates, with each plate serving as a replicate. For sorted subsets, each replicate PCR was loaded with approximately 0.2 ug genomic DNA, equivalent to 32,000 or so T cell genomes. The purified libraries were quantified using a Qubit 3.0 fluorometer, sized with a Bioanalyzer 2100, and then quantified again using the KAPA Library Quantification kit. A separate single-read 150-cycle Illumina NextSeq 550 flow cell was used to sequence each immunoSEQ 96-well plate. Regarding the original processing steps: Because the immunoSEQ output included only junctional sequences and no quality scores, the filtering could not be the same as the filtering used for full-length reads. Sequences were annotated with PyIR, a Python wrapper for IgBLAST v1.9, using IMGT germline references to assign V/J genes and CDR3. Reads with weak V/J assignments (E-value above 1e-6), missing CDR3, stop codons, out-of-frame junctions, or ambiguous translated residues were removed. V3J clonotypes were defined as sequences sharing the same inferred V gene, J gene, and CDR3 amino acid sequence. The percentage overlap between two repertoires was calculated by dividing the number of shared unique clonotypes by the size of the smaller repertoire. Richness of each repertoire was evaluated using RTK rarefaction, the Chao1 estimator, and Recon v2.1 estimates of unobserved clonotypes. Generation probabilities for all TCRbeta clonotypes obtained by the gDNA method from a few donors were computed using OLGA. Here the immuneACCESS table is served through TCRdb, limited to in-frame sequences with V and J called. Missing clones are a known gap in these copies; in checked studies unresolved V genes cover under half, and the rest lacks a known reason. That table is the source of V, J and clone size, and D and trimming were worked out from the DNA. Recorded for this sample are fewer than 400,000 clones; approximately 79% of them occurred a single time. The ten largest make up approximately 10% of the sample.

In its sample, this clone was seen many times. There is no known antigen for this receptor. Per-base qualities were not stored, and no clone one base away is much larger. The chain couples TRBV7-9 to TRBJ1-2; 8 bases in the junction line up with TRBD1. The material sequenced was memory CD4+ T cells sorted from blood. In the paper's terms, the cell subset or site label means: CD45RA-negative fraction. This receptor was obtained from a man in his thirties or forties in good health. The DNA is TGTGCCAGCAGCTTCACTATATCAGGGGGCGATGGCTACACCTTC. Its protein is CASSFTISGGDGYTF.